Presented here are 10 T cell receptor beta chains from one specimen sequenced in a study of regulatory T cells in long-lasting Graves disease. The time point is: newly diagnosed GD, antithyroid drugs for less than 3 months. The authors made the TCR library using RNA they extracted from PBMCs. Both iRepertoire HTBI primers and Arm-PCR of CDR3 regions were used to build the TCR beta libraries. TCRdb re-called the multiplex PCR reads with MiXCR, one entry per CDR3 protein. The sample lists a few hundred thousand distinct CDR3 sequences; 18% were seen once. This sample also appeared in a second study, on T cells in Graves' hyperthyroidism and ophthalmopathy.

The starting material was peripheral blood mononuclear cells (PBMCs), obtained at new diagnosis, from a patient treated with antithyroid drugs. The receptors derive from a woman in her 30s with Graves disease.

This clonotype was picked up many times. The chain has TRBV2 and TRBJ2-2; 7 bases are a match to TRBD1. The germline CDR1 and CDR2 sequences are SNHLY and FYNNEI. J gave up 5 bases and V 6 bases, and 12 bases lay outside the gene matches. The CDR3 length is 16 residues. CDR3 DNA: TGTGCCAGCAGGGCTAGACAGGGCGGTGGAACCGGGGAGCTGTTTTTT. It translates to CASRARQGGGTGELFF.

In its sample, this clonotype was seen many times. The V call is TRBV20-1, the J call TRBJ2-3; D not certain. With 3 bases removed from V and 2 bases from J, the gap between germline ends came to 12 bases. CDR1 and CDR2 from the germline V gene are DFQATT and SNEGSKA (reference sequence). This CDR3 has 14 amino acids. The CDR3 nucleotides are TGCAGTGCTAGCAGTGAAGGGTTCACAGATACGCAGTATTTT. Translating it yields CSASSEGFTDTQYF.

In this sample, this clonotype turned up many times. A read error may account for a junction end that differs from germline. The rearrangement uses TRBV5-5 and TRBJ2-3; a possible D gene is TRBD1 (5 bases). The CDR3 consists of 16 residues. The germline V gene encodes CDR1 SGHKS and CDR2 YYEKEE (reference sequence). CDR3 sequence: CASSQGWGSSTDTQYF. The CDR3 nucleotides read TGCGCCAGCAGCCAAGGGTGGGGCAGCAGCACAGATACGCAGTATTTT.

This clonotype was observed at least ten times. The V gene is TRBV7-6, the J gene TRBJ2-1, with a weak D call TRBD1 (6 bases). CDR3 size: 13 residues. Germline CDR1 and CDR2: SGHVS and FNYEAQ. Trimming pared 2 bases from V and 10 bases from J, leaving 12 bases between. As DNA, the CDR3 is TGTGCCAGCAGCTTAACACCCAGGGGAGAGCAGTTCTTC. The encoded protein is CASSLTPRGEQFF.

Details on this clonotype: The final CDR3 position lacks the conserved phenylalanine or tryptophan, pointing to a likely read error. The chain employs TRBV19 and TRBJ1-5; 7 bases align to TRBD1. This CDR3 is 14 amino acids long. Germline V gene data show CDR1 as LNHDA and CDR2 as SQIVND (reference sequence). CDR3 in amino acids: CATGTALSNQPQHS. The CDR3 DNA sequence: TGTGCAACGGGGACAGCGCTTAGCAATCAGCCCCAGCATTCT.

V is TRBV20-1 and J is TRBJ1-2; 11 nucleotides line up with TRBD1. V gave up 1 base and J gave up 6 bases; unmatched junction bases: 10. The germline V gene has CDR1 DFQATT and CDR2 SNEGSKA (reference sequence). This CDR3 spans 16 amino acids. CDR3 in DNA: TGCAGTGCTAGAGGAGGCGGACAGGGGGCGCTGGATGGCTACACCTTC. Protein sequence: CSARGGGQGALDGYTF.

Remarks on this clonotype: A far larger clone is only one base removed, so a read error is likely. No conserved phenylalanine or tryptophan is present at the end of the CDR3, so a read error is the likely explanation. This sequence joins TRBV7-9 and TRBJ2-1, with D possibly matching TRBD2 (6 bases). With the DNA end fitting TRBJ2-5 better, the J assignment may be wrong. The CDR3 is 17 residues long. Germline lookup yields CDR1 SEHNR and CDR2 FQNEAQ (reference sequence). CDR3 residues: CASSLEGIPKEGETQYL. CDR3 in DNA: TGTGCCAGCAGCTTAGAGGGCATCCCGAAGGAGGGAGAGACCCAGTACCTC.

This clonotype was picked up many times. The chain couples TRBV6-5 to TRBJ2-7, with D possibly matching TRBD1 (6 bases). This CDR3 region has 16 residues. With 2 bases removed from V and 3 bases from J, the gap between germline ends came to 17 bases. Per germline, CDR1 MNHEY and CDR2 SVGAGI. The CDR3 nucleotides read TGTGCCAGCAGTTACCCCGACAGGAACCCAGTCTACGAGCAGTACTTC. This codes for CASSYPDRNPVYEQYF.

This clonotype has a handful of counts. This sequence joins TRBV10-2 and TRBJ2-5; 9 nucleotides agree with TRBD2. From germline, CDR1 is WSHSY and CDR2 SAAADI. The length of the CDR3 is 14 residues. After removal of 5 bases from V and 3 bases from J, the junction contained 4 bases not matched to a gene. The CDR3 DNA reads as TGCGCCAGCAGTCCTAGCGGGGCCAAAGAGACCCAGTACTTC. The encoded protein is CASSPSGAKETQYF.

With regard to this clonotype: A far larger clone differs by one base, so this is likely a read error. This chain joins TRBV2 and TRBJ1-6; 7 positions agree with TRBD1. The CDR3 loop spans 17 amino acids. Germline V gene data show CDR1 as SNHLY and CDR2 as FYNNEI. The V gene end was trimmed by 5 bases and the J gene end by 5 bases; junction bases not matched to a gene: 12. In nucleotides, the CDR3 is TGTGCCAGCAGTATGTCTGCAGGGGGGACCCATAATTCACCCCTCCACTTT. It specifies CASSMSAGGTHNSPLHF. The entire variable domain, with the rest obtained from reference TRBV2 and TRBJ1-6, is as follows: EPEVTQTPSHQVTQMGQEVILRCVPISNHLYFYWYRQILGQKVEFLVSFYNNEISEKSEIFDDQFSVERPDGSNFTLKIRSTKLEDSAMYFCASSMSAGGTHNSPLHFGNGTRLTVT.